This paragraph covers one T cell receptor beta chain sequence. Its target is unknown. V lost 9 bases and J 1 base, leaving 10 bases between the germline ends. CDR1 and CDR2 from the germline V gene are MNHEY and SVGAGI. The CDR3 sequence is 13 residues long. This sample is part of a study of cytomegalovirus exposure and HLA in healthy donors. General observations from the study: Association of a missense DCLRE1C variant with TCR beta V- and J-gene trimming was reported in a later analysis.

The PCR ran on 60 Vbeta and 13 Jbeta primers. Generated by immunoSEQ multiplex PCR, the TCRdb table keeps only in-frame clones and is missing some. Found here are hundreds of thousands of clones, around 89% of them singletons; the top ten hold 0.9% to 1.1%. The receptor's source is a woman aged 18-30 years in good health and CMV-seronegative. This rearrangement joins TRBV6-5 to TRBJ2-4; no reliable D call. Sequencing input: PBMCs. This CDR3 reads CASHGRAKNIQYF. DNA for the CDR3: TGTGCCAGTCACGGCAGGGCCAAAAACATTCAGTACTTC.